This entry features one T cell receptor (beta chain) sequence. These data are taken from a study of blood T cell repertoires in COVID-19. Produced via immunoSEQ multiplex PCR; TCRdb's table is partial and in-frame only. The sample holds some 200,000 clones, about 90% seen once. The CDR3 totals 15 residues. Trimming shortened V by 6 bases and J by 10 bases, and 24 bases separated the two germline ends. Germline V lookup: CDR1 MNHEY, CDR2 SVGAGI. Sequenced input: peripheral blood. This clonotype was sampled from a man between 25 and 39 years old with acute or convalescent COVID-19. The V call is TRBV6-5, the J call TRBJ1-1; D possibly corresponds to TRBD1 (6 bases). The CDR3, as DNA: TGTGCCAGCAGACCAACCCCCGGGACAACCATTGGAGCTTTCTTT. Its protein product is CASRPTPGTTIGAFF.